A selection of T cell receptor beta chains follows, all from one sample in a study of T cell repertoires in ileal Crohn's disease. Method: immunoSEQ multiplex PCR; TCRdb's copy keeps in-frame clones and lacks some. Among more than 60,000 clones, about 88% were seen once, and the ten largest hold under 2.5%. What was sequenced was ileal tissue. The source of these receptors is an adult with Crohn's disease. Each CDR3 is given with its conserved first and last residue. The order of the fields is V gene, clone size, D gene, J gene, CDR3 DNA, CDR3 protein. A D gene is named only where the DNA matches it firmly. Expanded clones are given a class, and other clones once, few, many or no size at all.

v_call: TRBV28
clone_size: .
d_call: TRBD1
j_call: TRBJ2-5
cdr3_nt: TGTGCCAGCAGTGTACTTGGGACAGGAGGGGAGACCCAGTACTTC
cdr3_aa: CASSVLGTGGETQYF

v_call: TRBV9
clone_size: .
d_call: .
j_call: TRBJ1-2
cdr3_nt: TGTGCCAGCAGCGTAGATACAGCCCGCTATGGCTACACCTTC
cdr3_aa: CASSVDTARYGYTF

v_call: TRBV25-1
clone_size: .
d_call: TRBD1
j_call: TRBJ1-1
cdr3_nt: TGTGCCAGCAGGGAAAGGGGGCAGGAAGCTTTCTTT
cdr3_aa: CASRERGQEAFF

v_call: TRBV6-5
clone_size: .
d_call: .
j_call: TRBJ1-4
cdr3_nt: TGTGCCAGCAGTGAAGGACAGCATAATGAAAAACTGTTTTTT
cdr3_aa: CASSEGQHNEKLFF

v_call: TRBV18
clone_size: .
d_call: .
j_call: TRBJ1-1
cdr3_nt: TGTGCCAGCTCACCATCTACAGGGTTTGGGACTGAAGCTTTCTTT
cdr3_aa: CASSPSTGFGTEAFF

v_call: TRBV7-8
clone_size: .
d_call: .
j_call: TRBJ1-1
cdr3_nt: TGTGCCAGCAGCTTGATCCGGGGCACTGAAGCTTTCTTT
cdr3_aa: CASSLIRGTEAFF

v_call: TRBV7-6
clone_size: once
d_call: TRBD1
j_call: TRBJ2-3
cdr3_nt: TGTGCCAGCAGCCCAGGGACAGATGCCCGCCGCACAGATACGCAGTATTTT
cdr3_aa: CASSPGTDARRTDTQYF

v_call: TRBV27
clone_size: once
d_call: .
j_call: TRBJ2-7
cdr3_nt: TGTGCCAGCAGTTTTAACTCAGGGAACGAGCAGTACTTC
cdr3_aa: CASSFNSGNEQYF

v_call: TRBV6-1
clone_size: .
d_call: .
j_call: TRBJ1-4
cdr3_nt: TGTGCCAGCAGACCGTACAGGGCGACTAATGAAAAACTGTTTTTT
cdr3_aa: CASRPYRATNEKLFF

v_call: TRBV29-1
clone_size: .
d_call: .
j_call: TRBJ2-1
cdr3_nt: TGCAGCGTTAATCTTTCTCCGGGGTCTTTGAGAGGTGAGCAGTTCTTC
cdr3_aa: CSVNLSPGSLRGEQFF

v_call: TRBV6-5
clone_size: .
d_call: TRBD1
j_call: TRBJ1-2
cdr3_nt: TGTGCCAGCAGACCTGGACAGGGGATAGACTATGGCTACACCTTC
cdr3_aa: CASRPGQGIDYGYTF

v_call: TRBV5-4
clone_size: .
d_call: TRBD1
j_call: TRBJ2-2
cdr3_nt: TGTGCCAGCAGCTTGGCGGGTCAGGGGGCAAGAACCGGGGAGCTGTTTTTT
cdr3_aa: CASSLAGQGARTGELFF

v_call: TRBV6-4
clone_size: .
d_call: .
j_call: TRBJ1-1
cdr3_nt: TGTGCCAGCAGTGTAACGGCGACAGTCTACAAAACTTTCTTT
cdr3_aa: CASSVTATVYKTFF

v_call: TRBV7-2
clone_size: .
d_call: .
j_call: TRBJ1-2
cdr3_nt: TGTGCCAGCAGCTCGGGACAAGGATATGGCTACACCTTC
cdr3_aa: CASSSGQGYGYTF

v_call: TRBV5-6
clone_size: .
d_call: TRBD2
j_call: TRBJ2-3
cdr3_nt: TGTGCCAGCAGCGAACCGGGGCCGGGACTAGGGGAATGGACGCAGTATTTT
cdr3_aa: CASSEPGPGLGEWTQYF